The 23 T cell receptor beta chains below come from one sample, sequenced in a study of T cells in Graves' hyperthyroidism and ophthalmopathy. The TCR beta CDR3 regions underwent amplification using RNA transcripts as the source. HTBI primers were employed in a first-round RT-PCR of the TCR CDR3. Each CDR3 protein gets one entry after TCRdb re-called the multiplex PCR reads with MiXCR. The sample has 300,000 to 400,000 distinct CDR3 sequences, less than 15% seen once; the top ten hold about 9.1%. The sequencing sample was made of blood. All receptors derive from a woman between 18 and 30 years old with Graves' hyperthyroidism.

The table lists this clonotype with many counts. The chain is built from TRBV4-3 and TRBJ2-1; D not resolved. The CDR3 consists of 13 residues. Between the trimmed V and J ends, which lost 0 bases and 7 bases, there was a span of 7 bases. The germline V gene has CDR1 LGHNA and CDR2 YSLEER. CDR3 protein: CASSQERRNEQFF. The CDR3, as DNA: TGCGCCAGCAGCCAAGAAAGGAGAAATGAGCAGTTCTTC.

This clonotype was counted ten times or more. This sequence joins TRBV7-9 and TRBJ2-4; the match to TRBD2 covers 10 bases. The germline gives CDR1 SEHNR, CDR2 FQNEAQ (reference sequence). Trimming removed 5 bases from V and 2 bases from J; junction bases left unmatched: 9. This CDR3 spans 17 amino acids. CDR3 protein: CASSRRTSGMTKNIQYF. Here the CDR3 DNA reads TGTGCCAGCAGCCGAAGGACTAGCGGAATGACCAAAAACATTCAGTACTTC.

This clonotype showed up many times. The chain joins TRBV20-1 to TRBJ2-7, with 12 bases fitting TRBD2. The CDR3 contains 17 residues. The germline V gene has CDR1 DFQATT and CDR2 SNEGSKA (reference sequence). Germline trimming cut 4 bases from V and 3 bases from J; bases unmatched to any gene: 13. CDR3 sequence reads: CSAKGENWTSGDYEQYF. CDR3 DNA: TGCAGTGCTAAGGGTGAAAACTGGACTAGCGGGGACTACGAGCAGTACTTC.

This clonotype has a count of ten or more. This chain uses TRBV7-2 with TRBJ2-3; 10 bases are a match to TRBD2. CDR1 SGHTA and CDR2 FQGNSA come from the germline V gene. V shed 1 base, J shed 4 bases, and the junction held 11 bases outside the gene matches. CDR3 length equals 18 residues. CDR3 DNA sequence: TGTGCCAGCAGCTTAGTATTAAGGGCTAGCGGGAGAGCAGATACGCAGTATTTT. This gives the protein CASSLVLRASGRADTQYF.

Comment on this clonotype: This may arise from a read error, as a much more abundant clone is one base away. The chain joins TRBV20-1 to TRBJ1-1; 9 positions match TRBD1. Germline values: CDR1 DFQATT, CDR2 SNEGSKA (reference sequence). The V and J ends lost 6 bases and 1 base, in that order; junction bases with no gene match: 9. The CDR3 spans 15 residues. This chain's CDR3 is CSAQQLGQGNTEAFF. The CDR3 DNA reads TGCAGTGCCCAACAGCTGGGACAGGGGAACACTGAAGCTTTCTTT.

The chain couples TRBV20-1 to TRBJ1-1; a possible D gene is TRBD1 (5 bases). Germline CDR1 is DFQATT and CDR2 is SNEGSKA (reference sequence). The CDR3 has 13 residues. Trimming removed 5 bases from V and 7 bases from J, with 17 bases in between. The chain's CDR3 is CSAYSPSDNEAFF. In nucleotides, the CDR3 is TGCAGTGCTTACTCTCCTTCGGACAATGAAGCTTTCTTT.

The V call is TRBV2, the J call TRBJ1-2, with D perhaps TRBD1 (5 bases). The CDR3 sequence is 14 residues long. Germline values: CDR1 SNHLY, CDR2 FYNNEI. Trimming left V 3 bases short and J 4 bases short, with 12 bases between. The CDR3 nucleotides read TGTGCCAGCAGTGACCGGCAGGGCTTCTATGGCTACACCTTC. This sequence encodes CASSDRQGFYGYTF.

This clonotype was seen at least ten times. The V gene is TRBV6-1, the J gene TRBJ1-1; D call uncertain. Trimming left V 4 bases short and J 7 bases short, with 10 bases between. There are 12 residues in the CDR3. Germline values: CDR1 MNHNS, CDR2 SASEGT. CDR3 in amino acids: CASSGRWGEAFF. As DNA, the CDR3 is TGTGCCAGCAGTGGCCGATGGGGTGAAGCTTTCTTT.

The chain's CDR3 is CASSLATSFRGEQFF. In DNA, the CDR3 is TGCGCCAGCAGCTTGGCGACCTCTTTCCGAGGTGAGCAGTTCTTC. This chain joins TRBV5-1 and TRBJ2-1; D gene uncertain. Germline V CDR1 and CDR2: SGHRS, YFSETQ. The CDR3 totals 15 residues. Deletions cut 0 bases from V and 9 bases from J, with 16 bases between.

In its sample, this clonotype was seen many times. The V and J genes are TRBV7-8 and TRBJ1-1, with TRBD1 as a possible D gene (5 bases). Germline V CDR1 and CDR2: SGHVS, FQNEAQ. With 5 bases removed from V and 7 bases from J, the gap between germline ends came to 20 bases. The CDR3 length is 15 residues. The CDR3 is CASSKGGQDKSEAFF. DNA for the CDR3: TGTGCCAGCAGCAAAGGCGGGCAGGACAAGAGTGAAGCTTTCTTT.

There are many counts of this clonotype. This chain links TRBV19 with TRBJ2-5; TRBD2 aligns across 9 bases. V shed 3 bases and J 5 bases; nucleotides not matched to a gene: 13. The CDR3 has 17 amino acids. Germline assignment: CDR1 LNHDA and CDR2 SQIVND (reference sequence). The CDR3 DNA is TGTGCCAGTAGTATCGATGGAGTAGCGGGAGCTTTGGAGACCCAGTACTTC. Its translation is CASSIDGVAGALETQYF.

At least ten counts were recorded for this clonotype. V usage is TRBV6-1 and J usage is TRBJ2-7; TRBD1 is a possible D gene (6 bases). The CDR3 has 14 residues. The germline V and J ends were trimmed by 6 bases and 1 base, with 13 bases remaining between them. Germline V gene lookup returns CDR1 MNHNS and CDR2 SASEGT. CDR3 loop: CASRKGQNSYEQYF. The CDR3 DNA is TGTGCCAGCAGAAAAGGACAGAATTCCTACGAGCAGTACTTC.

This clonotype was recorded at least ten times. The CDR3 here is CASSQGGESTDTQYF. The CDR3, as DNA: TGTGCCAGCAGTCAGGGGGGGGAGTCCACAGATACGCAGTATTTT. The chain couples TRBV28 to TRBJ2-3, with D perhaps TRBD1 or TRBD2 (7 bases each). Germline CDR1 is MDHEN and CDR2 is SYDVKM. This CDR3 contains 15 residues. Trimming stripped 5 bases from V and 2 bases from J, with 14 bases between. Full variable domain (rest looked up from reference TRBV28 and TRBJ2-3): DVKVTQSSRYLVKRTGEKVFLECVQDMDHENMFWYRQDPGLGLRLIYFSYDVKMKEKGDIPEGYSVSREKKERFSLILESASTNQTSMYLCASSQGGESTDTQYFGPGTRLTVL.

This clonotype has at least ten counts. V gene TRBV28 combines with J gene TRBJ2-1, with no clear D. The CDR3 runs to 14 residues. The V end lost 6 bases, the J end lost 6 bases, and 15 bases lay between the germline ends. The germline V gene encodes CDR1 MDHEN and CDR2 SYDVKM. This CDR3 reads CASSSPARGNEQFF. In DNA, the CDR3 is TGTGCCAGCAGCTCGCCGGCTCGAGGCAATGAGCAGTTCTTC.

At least ten counts were recorded for this clonotype. Here the CDR3 reads CASRAQGSTGGYTF. The CDR3 DNA sequence: TGTGCCAGCAGGGCCCAGGGAAGTACGGGTGGCTACACCTTC. V is TRBV12-3 or TRBV12-4 and J is TRBJ1-2; possibly TRBD1 for D (5 bases). V lost 6 bases and J lost 7, with 18 bases in between. The CDR3 runs 14 residues.

This clonotype was observed at least ten times. One end of the junction is discordant with germline, which a read error may explain. This sequence joins TRBV5-1 and TRBJ2-5; D not certain. The germline gives CDR1 SGHRS, CDR2 YFSETQ. This CDR3 spans 12 amino acids. CDR3 loop: CASRLPQGTQYF. In DNA form, the CDR3 reads TGCGCCAGCAGGTTACCACAAGGGACCCAGTACTTC. The variable domain in full, with the rest retrieved from reference TRBV5-1 and TRBJ2-5, is KAGVTQTPRYLIKTRGQQVTLSCSPISGHRSVSWYQQTPGQGLQFLFEYFSETQRNKGNFPGRFSGRQFSNSRSEMNVSTLELGDSALYLCASRLPQGTQYFGPGTRLLVL.

This clonotype appeared a few times. This chain connects TRBV6-1 to TRBJ2-7; TRBD1 or TRBD2 may be the D gene (5 bases each). CDR3 size: 11 residues. Trimming took 5 bases from V and 8 from J, leaving 10 bases between them. Germline assignment: CDR1 MNHNS and CDR2 SASEGT. The CDR3 DNA follows: TGTGCCAGCAGTCCCCCGGGGCAGCAGTACTTC. Its translation is CASSPPGQQYF.

This clonotype occurred a few times. The chain uses TRBV5-8 and TRBJ1-5, with 7 bases matching TRBD1. This CDR3 has 15 residues. CDR1 and CDR2 (germline): SGHTS, YDEGEE. Unmatched junction bases numbered 8, after V lost 0 bases and J lost 8 bases. CDR3 region: CASSLGTGVEEPQHF. The CDR3 nucleotides read TGTGCCAGCAGCTTGGGAACAGGGGTAGAGGAGCCCCAGCATTTT.

This clonotype was counted many times. V gene TRBV2 combines with J gene TRBJ1-1; tentatively, D is TRBD1 (6 bases). This CDR3 comprises 13 residues. The V gene lost 4 bases and the J gene lost 3 bases, with 9 bases spanning the gap. Germline values: CDR1 SNHLY, CDR2 FYNNEI. The CDR3 spells CASSAGEDTEAFF. The CDR3 DNA follows: TGTGCCAGCAGTGCAGGGGAAGACACTGAAGCTTTCTTT.

This clonotype was found many times. The genes are TRBV28 and TRBJ2-1; a possible D gene is TRBD1 (6 bases). This CDR3 spans 15 amino acids. Germline lookup yields CDR1 MDHEN and CDR2 SYDVKM. Trimming stripped 8 bases from V and 5 bases from J, with 19 bases between. CDR3 region: CASVQGYSRNNEQFF. The CDR3 DNA reads TGTGCCAGCGTTCAGGGGTATAGTCGTAACAATGAGCAGTTCTTC.

This clonotype was observed many times. This chain joins TRBV3-1 and TRBJ2-5, with D perhaps TRBD1 (6 bases). The V end lost 0 bases, the J end lost 5 bases, and 16 bases lay between the germline ends. There are 16 residues in the CDR3. Germline V gene lookup returns CDR1 LGHDT and CDR2 YNNKEL (reference sequence). Here the CDR3 DNA reads TGTGCCAGCAGCCAAGATCGAGGACAGAGCTGGGAGACCCAGTACTTC. Amino acids: CASSQDRGQSWETQYF.

This clonotype was seen ten or more times. The chain is built from TRBV5-6 and TRBJ1-2; possible D gene TRBD1, 6 bases. In germline, CDR1 is SGHDT, CDR2 YYEEEE. This CDR3 region has 12 residues. Trimming removed 6 bases at V and 6 bases at J, with 12 bases between. CDR3 bases: TGTGCCAGCACCACTGGGGGGCATGGCTACACCTTC. It encodes CASTTGGHGYTF. Drawing the rest from reference TRBV5-6 and TRBJ1-2, the complete variable domain is DAGVTQSPTHLIKTRGQQVTLRCSPKSGHDTVSWYQQALGQGPQFIFQYYEEEERQRGNFPDRFSGHQFPNYSSELNVNALLLGDSALYLCASTTGGHGYTFGSGTRLTVV.

This clonotype has ten or more counts. CDR3 coding DNA: TGTGCCTGGAGATTAGCATCGTCCCCTTATAAGTACTTC. Translated, it gives CAWRLASSPYKYF. The chain is built from TRBV30 and TRBJ2-4, with D uncertain. The germline gives CDR1 GTSNPN, CDR2 SVGIG (reference sequence). Trimming cost V 3 bases and J 14 bases, with 20 bases left between them. The CDR3 has 13 amino acids.